The 25 T cell receptor beta chains below come from one sample, sequenced in a study of cytomegalovirus exposure and HLA in healthy donors. Assay: immunoSEQ multiplex PCR; the TCRdb copy retains only in-frame clones and omits some. The sample lists some 75,000 clones, 90% to 97% seen once, with approximately 1.2% in the top ten. What was sequenced was PBMCs. The source is a woman between 18 and 29 years old in good health and CMV-seronegative.

The V call is TRBV6-1, the J call TRBJ2-5; possibly TRBD2 for D (6 bases). This CDR3 contains 13 residues. Looked up from germline, CDR1 is MNHNS and CDR2 is SASEGT. Trimming left V 11 bases short and J 5 bases short, with 18 bases between. CDR3 sequence (DNA): TGTGCCGGGTCTTCCGCGGGACCGGAGACCCAGTACTTC. Residues: CAGSSAGPETQYF.

V and J are TRBV6-6 and TRBJ2-1; the match to TRBD2 covers 12 bases. In germline, CDR1 is MNHNY, CDR2 SVGAGI (reference sequence). Trimming at V came to 2 bases and at J to 7 bases, leaving 0 bases not matched to a gene. The CDR3 spans 14 residues. CDR3 nucleotides: TGTGCCAGCAGTTACGGGACTAGCGGGAATGAGCAGTTCTTC. Its protein is CASSYGTSGNEQFF.

The gene calls are TRBV4-1 and TRBJ1-5, with TRBD1 as a possible D gene (6 bases). Per germline, CDR1 MGHRA and CDR2 YSYEKL. The CDR3 spans 15 residues. V lost 3 bases, J lost 6 bases, and 15 bases lay in between. The CDR3 bases are TGCGCCAGCAGCCAGGAGTACAGGGTTACTCAGCCCCAGCATTTT. It is translated as CASSQEYRVTQPQHF.

The J gene is TRBJ2-1, the V gene TRBV25-1, with a tentative D call TRBD1 (7 bases). This CDR3 is 14 amino acids long. The germline V gene encodes CDR1 MGHDK and CDR2 SYGVNS. Trimming left V 6 bases short and J 5 bases short, with 14 bases between. The CDR3 DNA sequence: TGTGCCAGCAGCGGGAGAGGGACAGACAATGAGCAGTTCTTC. The encoded protein is CASSGRGTDNEQFF.

V gene TRBV5-1 combines with J gene TRBJ1-3; D might be TRBD1 (5 bases). Germline V lookup: CDR1 SGHRS, CDR2 YFSETQ. There are 13 residues in the CDR3. The V end was cut by 0 bases, the J end by 9 bases, with 10 bases between. The CDR3: CASSLGGFGTIYF. CDR3 coding DNA: TGCGCCAGCAGCTTGGGGGGCTTTGGCACCATATATTTT.

V and J are TRBV6-5 and TRBJ2-2; 7 positions agree with TRBD2. The germline CDR1 and CDR2 sequences are MNHEY and SVGAGI. V was clipped by 8 bases and J by 7 bases; unmatched bases: 4. The CDR3 contains 12 residues. In DNA, the CDR3 is TGTGCCAGCGGGGGGAGGGGCGGGGAGCTGTTTTTT. Translated: CASGGRGGELFF.

The rearrangement uses TRBV5-4 and TRBJ2-1; 11 bases map to TRBD2. This CDR3 contains 17 residues. The junction had 15 bases not matched to a gene; V was cut back by 4 bases and J by 9 bases. CDR1 is SGHNT, CDR2 YYREEE, per germline (reference sequence). CDR3 region: CASSLAGGQIVIGEQFF. In nucleotides, the CDR3 is TGTGCCAGCAGCCTAGCGGGAGGACAAATTGTTATTGGTGAGCAGTTCTTC.

CDR3 DNA sequence: TGCGCCAGCAGAGTGCAGGGGGTGAACGGGGAGCTGTTTTTT. This translates into CASRVQGVNGELFF. This rearrangement joins TRBV5-1 to TRBJ2-2, with TRBD1 matching 7 bases. The CDR3 has 14 residues. Germline values: CDR1 SGHRS, CDR2 YFSETQ. The V segment lost 5 bases and the J segment 7 bases; nucleotides outside the gene matches: 8.

This clone occurred once. The chain is built from TRBV6-4 and TRBJ1-3; no reliable D call. V was trimmed by 5 bases and J by 2 bases, leaving 16 bases between them. The CDR3 is made up of 16 amino acids. In germline, CDR1 is MRHNA, CDR2 SNTAGT. This chain's CDR3 is CASSPTPGSAGNTIYF. For the CDR3, the DNA is TGTGCCAGCAGTCCTACACCGGGGAGCGCTGGAAACACCATATATTTT.

The chain employs TRBV27 and TRBJ1-2; D gene ambiguous. Per germline, CDR1 MNHEY and CDR2 SMNVEV (reference sequence). The V end lost 0 bases, the J end lost 5 bases, and 13 bases lay between the germline ends. The CDR3 contains 15 residues. Here the CDR3 DNA reads TGTGCCAGCAGTTTATCGCCCCAGGCCGTATATGGCTACACCTTC. Encoded protein: CASSLSPQAVYGYTF.

The chain couples TRBV18 to TRBJ1-6; D gene uncertain. This CDR3 is built from 16 residues. Per germline, CDR1 KGHSH and CDR2 LQKENI. The ends were cut back, 6 bases at V and 0 bases at J, with 12 bases in the middle. CDR3 bases: TGTGCCAGCTCTGAATCGGTGTACTCCTATAATTCACCCCTCCACTTT. Protein: CASSESVYSYNSPLHF.

V gene TRBV2 combines with J gene TRBJ1-5; D gene uncertain. The V gene lost 8 bases and the J gene lost 0 bases, with 14 bases spanning the gap. CDR3 length: 15 residues. Germline loops: CDR1 SNHLY, CDR2 FYNNEI. CDR3 sequence (DNA): TGTGCCAGCGAGGCCGAGGGATATAGCAATCAGCCCCAGCATTTT. This encodes CASEAEGYSNQPQHF.

Worth noting for this clone: The same CDR3 can be traced to other DNA sequences in this sample. V is TRBV25-1 and J is TRBJ2-7; 7 bases match TRBD1. The CDR3 is 12 amino acids. Germline CDR1 and CDR2: MGHDK and SYGVNS. V lost 8 bases and J lost 3; bases outside the gene matches: 4. The CDR3 region has the DNA TGTGCCAGCTCGACAGGGAGCTACGAGCAGTACTTC. It is translated as CASSTGSYEQYF.

V gene TRBV28 combines with J gene TRBJ1-2; D call uncertain. Germline V lookup: CDR1 MDHEN, CDR2 SYDVKM. This CDR3 comprises 13 residues. Trimming shortened V by 2 bases and J by 3 bases, and 7 bases separated the two germline ends. Here the CDR3 reads CASSLNPDYGYTF. The CDR3 bases are TGTGCCAGCAGTTTAAACCCAGACTATGGCTACACCTTC.

The chain combines TRBV2 with TRBJ1-5; TRBD1 might be the D (5 bases). CDR1 and CDR2 (germline): SNHLY, FYNNEI. The CDR3 runs to 17 residues. V was pared by 5 bases and J by 0 bases, with 17 bases between. In DNA form, the CDR3 reads TGTGCCAGCAGTTACACTTCCATCGGGGGTAGCAATCAGCCCCAGCATTTT. Protein product: CASSYTSIGGSNQPQHF. Supplemented by reference TRBV2 and TRBJ1-5, the full variable domain reads EPEVTQTPSHQVTQMGQEVILRCVPISNHLYFYWYRQILGQKVEFLVSFYNNEISEKSEIFDDQFSVERPDGSNFTLKIRSTKLEDSAMYFCASSYTSIGGSNQPQHFGDGTRLSIL.

This sequence joins TRBV5-4 and TRBJ2-2, with D possibly TRBD2 on 6 matching bases. The CDR3 consists of 16 residues. Germline CDR1 SGHNT, CDR2 YYREEE (reference sequence). The V gene lost 4 bases and the J gene lost 8 bases, with 21 bases spanning the gap. In nucleotides, the CDR3 is TGTGCCAGCAGCCCACCCGGGCCGGGAGAATGGGGGGAGCTGTTTTTT. This gives the protein CASSPPGPGEWGELFF.

The rearrangement uses TRBV9 and TRBJ1-5, with TRBD1 as a possible D gene (6 bases). Looked up from germline, CDR1 is SGDLS and CDR2 is YYNGEE. With 1 base removed from V and 7 bases from J, the gap between germline ends came to 12 bases. The CDR3 is made up of 14 amino acids. The CDR3 reads CASSVSAGDQPQHF. CDR3 DNA sequence: TGTGCCAGCAGCGTATCGGCAGGGGACCAGCCCCAGCATTTT.

The CDR3 here is CASSFLTGQGHEQYF. Here the CDR3 DNA reads TGTGCCAGCAGTTTTCTAACGGGACAGGGACACGAGCAGTACTTC. This sequence joins TRBV6-5 and TRBJ2-7, with 9 bases fitting TRBD1. This CDR3 has 15 residues. V was clipped by 4 bases and J by 5 bases; unmatched bases: 9. Germline CDR1 MNHEY, CDR2 SVGAGI.

The V and J genes are TRBV7-9 and TRBJ1-1; D call uncertain. CDR3 length equals 15 residues. Trimming pared 5 bases from V and 0 bases from J, leaving 13 bases between. Germline-derived CDR1 and CDR2 are SEHNR and FQNEAQ (reference sequence). CDR3 coding DNA: TGTGCCAGCAGCCCTCTTCGGGAAATGAACACTGAAGCTTTCTTT. This translates into CASSPLREMNTEAFF.

The gene calls are TRBV10-2 and TRBJ2-3; D might be TRBD2 (5 bases). The CDR3 runs to 13 residues. V shed 7 bases and J shed 2 bases, with 10 bases lying between them. CDR1 is WSHSY, CDR2 SAAADI, per germline. The CDR3 is CASKSSITDTQYF. The DNA for the CDR3 is TGCGCCAGCAAGTCTAGCATCACAGATACGCAGTATTTT.

The chain uses TRBV9 and TRBJ2-2, with D possibly matching TRBD2 (5 bases). The ends were cut back, 1 base at V and 1 base at J, with 14 bases in the middle. CDR3 length equals 17 residues. The V gene's germline CDR1 is SGDLS and CDR2 YYNGEE. The CDR3 DNA follows: TGTGCCAGCAGCGTAAGGGTTTCTAGCTTGAACACCGGGGAGCTGTTTTTT. It encodes CASSVRVSSLNTGELFF.

The chain carries TRBV6-5 and TRBJ1-5; D not certain. The germline V and J ends were trimmed by 0 bases and 0 bases, with 6 bases remaining between them. Looked up from germline, CDR1 is MNHEY and CDR2 is SVGAGI. The CDR3 loop spans 15 amino acids. The CDR3 sequence is CASSYSQISNQPQHF. DNA of the CDR3: TGTGCCAGCAGTTACTCCCAAATTAGCAATCAGCCCCAGCATTTT.

The chain couples TRBV27 to TRBJ1-2; tentatively, D is TRBD1 (5 bases). The CDR3 runs to 12 residues. V shed 10 bases and J shed 1 base, with 10 bases lying between them. Germline V gene sequence: CDR1 MNHEY, CDR2 SMNVEV (reference sequence). The CDR3 nucleotides are TGTGCCACGACAGACGATAACTATGGCTACACCTTC. Translating gives CATTDDNYGYTF.

The chain carries TRBV6-5 and TRBJ2-1; perhaps TRBD1 as D (7 bases). The CDR3 extends over 12 amino acids. Germline-derived CDR1 and CDR2 are MNHEY and SVGAGI. The V gene lost 10 bases and the J gene lost 7 bases, with 14 bases spanning the gap. The CDR3 is CATSGGYNEQFF. The CDR3 DNA sequence: TGTGCCACCTCAGGGGGGTATAATGAGCAGTTCTTC.

The chain has TRBV7-9 and TRBJ1-1, with a tentative D call TRBD1 (5 bases). CDR1 SEHNR and CDR2 FQNEAQ come from the germline V gene (reference sequence). The V end lost 5 bases, the J end lost 4 bases, and 17 bases lay between the germline ends. The CDR3 runs 15 residues. For the CDR3, the DNA is TGTGCCAGCAGCCCAAGCCAGGGCACCAGCACTGAAGCTTTCTTT. It yields the protein CASSPSQGTSTEAFF.